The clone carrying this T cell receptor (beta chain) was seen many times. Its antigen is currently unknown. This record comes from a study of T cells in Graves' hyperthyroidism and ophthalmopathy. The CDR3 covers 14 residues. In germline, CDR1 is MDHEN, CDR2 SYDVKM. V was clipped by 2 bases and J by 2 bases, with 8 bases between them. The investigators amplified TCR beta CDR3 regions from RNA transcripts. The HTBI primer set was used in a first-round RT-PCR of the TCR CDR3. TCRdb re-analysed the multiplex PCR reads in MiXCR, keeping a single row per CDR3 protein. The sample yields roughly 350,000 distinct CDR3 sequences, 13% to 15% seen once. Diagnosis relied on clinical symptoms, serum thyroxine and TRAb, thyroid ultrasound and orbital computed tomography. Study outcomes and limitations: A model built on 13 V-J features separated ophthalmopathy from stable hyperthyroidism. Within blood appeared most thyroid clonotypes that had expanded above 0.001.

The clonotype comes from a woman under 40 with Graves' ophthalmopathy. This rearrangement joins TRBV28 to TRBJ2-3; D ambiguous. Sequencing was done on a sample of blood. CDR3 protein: CASSLRVPTDTQYF. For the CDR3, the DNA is TGTGCCAGCAGTTTACGTGTCCCCACAGATACGCAGTATTTT.